These 13 T cell receptor beta chains were all obtained from the same sample, sequenced in a study of blood T cell repertoires in COVID-19. The assay was immunoSEQ multiplex PCR, and TCRdb's table has in-frame clones only and misses some. This table has just over 60,000 clones, roughly three quarters appearing once. The material sequenced was peripheral blood. The receptor set was obtained from a woman of 80 years or more with active or convalescent COVID-19.

The chain carries TRBV7-2 and TRBJ1-2; 8 bases align to TRBD1. V dropped 4 bases and J dropped 7; count of bases not matched to a gene: 8. Germline lookup yields CDR1 SGHTA and CDR2 FQGNSA. This CDR3 has 14 amino acids. The CDR3 DNA reads TGTGCCAGCAGCTCCGACAGGGGTGGCTTTGGCTACACCTTC. Its protein is CASSSDRGGFGYTF.

This sequence joins TRBV2 and TRBJ2-3; D is possibly TRBD2 (5 bases). The germline V gene has CDR1 SNHLY and CDR2 FYNNEI. The CDR3 contains 13 residues. The ends were cut back, 10 bases at V and 5 bases at J, with 16 bases in the middle. CDR3 sequence reads: CAIPGFEGDTQYF. The CDR3 nucleotides read TGTGCCATTCCCGGGTTCGAGGGAGATACGCAGTATTTT.

The CDR3 protein is CASSISSPGGGYTF. The CDR3 coding sequence is TGTGCCAGCAGTATCAGTTCTCCGGGGGGCGGCTACACCTTC. The chain uses TRBV3-1 (or the pseudogene TRBV3-2) and TRBJ1-2, with D possibly matching TRBD1 (6 bases). CDR1 and CDR2 from the germline V gene are LGHDT and YNNKEL (reference sequence). The V end was cut by 6 bases, the J end by 8 bases, with 19 bases between. The length of the CDR3 is 14 residues.

This clone was observed a single time. The chain is built from TRBV29-1 and TRBJ1-5; D possibly corresponds to TRBD1 (6 bases). This CDR3 has 12 amino acids. Germline CDR1 is SQVTM and CDR2 is ANQGSEA. V lost 7 bases, J lost 2 bases, and 9 bases lay in between. The CDR3 DNA follows: TGCAGCGCCAGACAGGGCAATCAGCCCCAGCATTTT. The encoded protein is CSARQGNQPQHF.

The chain employs TRBV27 and TRBJ2-7; TRBD2 matches at 11 bases. CDR1 MNHEY and CDR2 SMNVEV come from the germline V gene (reference sequence). V was clipped by 2 bases and J by 0 bases; unmatched bases: 3. This CDR3 is built from 16 residues. CDR3 bases: TGTGCCAGCAGTTTACTAGCGGGGGGTTCCTCCTACGAGCAGTACTTC. It translates to CASSLLAGGSSYEQYF.

The chain joins TRBV19 to TRBJ1-3; D call uncertain. The CDR3 runs to 13 residues. The V gene's germline CDR1 is LNHDA and CDR2 SQIVND (reference sequence). The V end lost 5 bases, the J end lost 8 bases, and 13 bases lay between the germline ends. As DNA, the CDR3 is TGTGCCAGTAGTCTCGGGATTGCGGACACCATATATTTT. Protein: CASSLGIADTIYF.

The chain joins TRBV29-1 to TRBJ2-3, with a tentative D call TRBD1 (6 bases). This CDR3 is 13 amino acids long. CDR1 and CDR2 (germline): SQVTM, ANQGSEA. V gave up 5 bases and J gave up 1 base, with 10 bases separating them. CDR3 nucleotides: TGCAGCGTTTCCAGGGGTGGCACAGATACGCAGTATTTT. Protein sequence: CSVSRGGTDTQYF.

CDR3 in amino acids: CASSLGGQEFEAFF. For the CDR3, the DNA is TGCGCCAGCAGCTTGGGGGGACAGGAGTTTGAAGCTTTCTTT. V usage is TRBV5-1 and J usage is TRBJ1-1, with 8 bases that match TRBD1. V shed 0 bases and J 7 bases; nucleotides not matched to a gene: 5. CDR1 and CDR2 from the germline V gene are SGHRS and YFSETQ. The CDR3 is 14 amino acids.

This clone appeared a few times. This may come from a read error, since a much larger clone is one base off. Additional DNA sequences in this sample encode the identical CDR3. The V call is TRBV18, the J call TRBJ1-1, with 10 bases lining up with TRBD1. The CDR3 is made up of 13 amino acids. V shed 3 bases, J shed 6 bases, and the junction held 1 base outside the gene matches. CDR1 is KGHSH, CDR2 LQKENI, per germline. The CDR3 loop reads CASSPGQGAEAFF. The CDR3 DNA reads TGTGCCAGCTCACCTGGACAGGGGGCTGAAGCTTTCTTT.

The V gene is TRBV25-1, the J gene TRBJ2-5, with D perhaps matching TRBD1 (6 bases). Germline-derived CDR1 and CDR2 are MGHDK and SYGVNS. Trimming pared 1 base from V and 6 bases from J, leaving 12 bases between. The CDR3 is 14 residues long. CDR3 DNA: TGTGCCAGCAGTGAATCCTCACAGGGCCAGACCCAGTACTTC. It codes for CASSESSQGQTQYF.

This chain connects TRBV6-5 to TRBJ1-6; D gene unclear. The CDR3 is made up of 15 amino acids. CDR1 is MNHEY and CDR2 is SVGAGI in the germline V gene. Trimming pared 6 bases from V and 0 bases from J, leaving 9 bases between. The CDR3 bases are TGTGCCAGCAGGGAGATGAGCTCCTATAATTCACCCCTCCACTTT. Translation: CASREMSSYNSPLHF.

V usage is TRBV11-3 and J usage is TRBJ1-2, with no clear D. V was trimmed by 3 bases and J by 6 bases, leaving 8 bases between them. CDR1 is SGHNT, CDR2 YENEEA, per germline. The CDR3 totals 12 residues. CDR3 coding DNA: TGTGCCAGCAGCTTCGTCGGGAATGGCTACACCTTC. Its protein product is CASSFVGNGYTF.

In its sample, this clone was seen a few times. The gene calls are TRBV6-5 and TRBJ1-3; possibly TRBD1 for D (5 bases). Germline V gives CDR1 MNHEY, CDR2 SVGAGI. The CDR3 contains 15 residues. V was trimmed by 6 bases and J by 0 bases, leaving 12 bases between them. CDR3 region: CASRPQAFSGNTIYF. CDR3 DNA: TGTGCCAGCAGACCACAGGCCTTCTCTGGAAACACCATATATTTT.